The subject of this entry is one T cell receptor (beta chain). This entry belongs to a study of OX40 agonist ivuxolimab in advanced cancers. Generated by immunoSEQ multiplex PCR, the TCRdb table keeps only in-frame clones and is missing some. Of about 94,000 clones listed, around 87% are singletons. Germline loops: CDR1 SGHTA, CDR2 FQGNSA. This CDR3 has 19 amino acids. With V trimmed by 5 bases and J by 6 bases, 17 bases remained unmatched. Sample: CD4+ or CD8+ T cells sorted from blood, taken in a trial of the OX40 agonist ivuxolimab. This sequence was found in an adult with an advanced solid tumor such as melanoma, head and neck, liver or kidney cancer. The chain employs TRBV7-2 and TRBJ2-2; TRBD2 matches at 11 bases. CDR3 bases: TGTGCCAGCAGCGAGTCCTATAGCGGGGGGGCCTCGGTCGCCGGGGAGCTGTTTTTT. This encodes CASSESYSGGASVAGELFF.